The 2 T cell receptor beta chains in this list originate from one sample, sequenced in a study of shared clonotypes between healthy human individuals. The repertoire was sequenced with immunoSEQ multiplex PCR; TCRdb's copy has only in-frame clones and lacks some. The data contain some 2,500,000 clones, 93% of them singletons. The sequencing sample was made of naive CD4+ T cells from PBMCs. As for subset: CD45RA+ positively selected. These receptors came from a young man in good health. Some clones in this sample may be carry-over from other donors' samples.

V and J are TRBV4-1 and TRBJ2-3; D call uncertain. There are 14 residues in the CDR3. The V gene lost 4 bases and the J gene lost 1 base, with 9 bases spanning the gap. In germline, CDR1 is MGHRA, CDR2 YSYEKL. The CDR3 sequence is CASSRGTGTDTQYF. The CDR3, as DNA: TGCGCCAGCAGCCGAGGAACGGGCACAGATACGCAGTATTTT.

This clone was found once. This chain connects TRBV5-4 to TRBJ2-1; D gene unclear. CDR1 and CDR2 (germline): SGHNT, YYREEE (reference sequence). The V and J ends lost 2 bases and 6 bases respectively, with 6 bases between them. This CDR3 has 12 amino acids. The CDR3 region is CASSFISNEQFF. DNA of the CDR3: TGTGCCAGCAGCTTTATTAGCAATGAGCAGTTCTTC. Full variable domain (remainder filled in from reference TRBV5-4 and TRBJ2-1): ETGVTQSPTHLIKTRGQQVTLRCSSQSGHNTVSWYQQALGQGPQFIFQYYREEENGRGNFPPRFSGLQFPNYSSELNVNALELDDSALYLCASSFISNEQFFGPGTRLTVL.